This T cell receptor (beta chain) was recorded in a study of cytomegalovirus exposure and HLA in healthy donors. Study results and limitations: CMV serostatus was the only recorded immune exposure for donors. A later analysis found most CMV-associated TCR beta chains apparently HLA-restricted.

As to this clone: The antigen is unknown.

This CDR3 is 15 amino acids long. V was trimmed by 4 bases and J by 0 bases, leaving 10 bases between them. The germline V gene has CDR1 MRHNA and CDR2 SNTAGT. Vbeta (60) and Jbeta (13) primers were used in the PCR. The protocol was immunoSEQ multiplex PCR, while the TCRdb copy is restricted to in-frame clones and leaves out a portion. The table has about 130,000 clones, 70% to 80% seen once. V gene TRBV6-4 combines with J gene TRBJ2-1, with D maybe TRBD1 (5 bases). The sequence was obtained from a man in his forties or fifties in good health and CMV-seropositive. Specimen: PBMCs. CDR3 sequence: CASSVDTSSYNEQFF. As DNA, the CDR3 is TGTGCCAGCAGTGTGGACACCAGCTCCTACAATGAGCAGTTCTTC.